Each of the 12 T cell receptor beta chains below was sequenced from the same sample in a study of CD8 T cells in Susac syndrome. Random hexamers served to reverse transcribe roughly 0.45 to 1 ug RNA. TCRdb called the immunoSEQ multiplex PCR reads again in MiXCR, with one record for every CDR3 protein. This table holds about 120,000 distinct CDR3 sequences, 85% to 95% found once. Sequenced: CD8+ T cells from PBMCs. Every receptor here comes from a human donor in good health.

The rearrangement joins TRBV11-2 to TRBJ2-7; 8 nucleotides agree with TRBD2. The J segment lost 3 bases and the V segment lost 1 base, leaving 11 bases of the junction unmatched. This CDR3 region has 17 residues. The V gene's germline CDR1 is SGHAT and CDR2 FQNNGV. This chain's CDR3 is CASSLAGEGAGVYEQYF. As DNA, the CDR3 is TGTGCCAGCAGCTTAGCGGGTGAAGGAGCGGGAGTCTACGAGCAGTACTTC.

The chain recombines TRBV6-2 or TRBV6-3 with TRBJ2-5, with D maybe TRBD1 (6 bases). Germline-derived CDR1 and CDR2 are MNHEY and SVGEGT. There are 14 residues in the CDR3. V shed 4 bases and J shed 4 bases, with 13 bases lying between them. CDR3 nucleotides: TGTGCCAGCAGTTTCCAGGGGCCTCGAGAGACCCAGTACTTC. Translation: CASSFQGPRETQYF.

This chain uses TRBV6-5 with TRBJ1-1; D perhaps matches TRBD1 (5 bases). Trimming cost V 6 bases and J 10 bases, with 21 bases left between them. This CDR3 spans 14 amino acids. CDR1 and CDR2 (germline): MNHEY, SVGAGI. Here the CDR3 reads CASRDRGQGSRAFF. DNA of the CDR3: TGTGCCAGCAGGGACCGTGGGCAGGGCAGTCGAGCTTTCTTT.

The V and J genes are TRBV11-3 and TRBJ2-3, with D unclear. Germline assignment: CDR1 SGHNT and CDR2 YENEEA. CDR3 length: 14 residues. Trimming took off 0 bases at V and 8 bases at J, with 12 bases between the two ends. In DNA, the CDR3 is TGTGCCAGCAGCTTAGATCCCCAATTGACTACGCAGTATTTT. Amino acid sequence: CASSLDPQLTTQYF. The full variable domain, rest sourced from reference TRBV11-3 and TRBJ2-3, is EAGVVQSPRYKIIEKKQPVAFWCNPISGHNTLYWYLQNLGQGPELLIRYENEEAVDDSQLPKDRFSAERLKGVDSTLKIQPAELGDSAVYLCASSLDPQLTTQYFGPGTRLTVL.

The chain employs TRBV7-2 and TRBJ1-2; 8 bases map to TRBD1. Trimming removed 5 bases from V and 8 bases from J; junction bases left unmatched: 13. This CDR3 has 15 amino acids. CDR1 is SGHTA, CDR2 FQGNSA, per germline. CDR3 bases: TGTGCCAGCAGCATGGCAGACAGGGGTTCTTTCGGCTACACCTTC. It yields the protein CASSMADRGSFGYTF. The full variable domain, with the rest looked up from reference TRBV7-2 and TRBJ1-2, is GAGVSQSPSNKVTEKGKDVELRCDPISGHTALYWYRQSLGQGLEFLIYFQGNSAPDKSGLPSDRFSAERTGGSVSTLTIQRTQQEDSAVYLCASSMADRGSFGYTFGSGTRLTVV.

This clonotype was counted once. The chain employs TRBV7-8 and TRBJ2-2; D gene unclear. V gave up 5 bases and J gave up 2 bases, with 12 bases separating them. The germline gives CDR1 SGHVS, CDR2 FQNEAQ. CDR3 size: 15 residues. CDR3 DNA sequence: TGTGCCAGCAGCCCCGGCTCTAGTAACACCGGGGAGCTGTTTTTT. It specifies CASSPGSSNTGELFF.

This clonotype has just a few counts. This chain joins TRBV4-3 and TRBJ2-7, with TRBD1 identical over 8 bases. Germline CDR1 LGHNA, CDR2 YSLEER. Trimming cost V 0 bases and J 5 bases; bases outside gene matches: 6. The CDR3 has 15 residues. The CDR3 nucleotides read TGCGCCAGCAGCCAAGAGTGGACAGGGTCGCACGAGCAGTACTTC. It encodes CASSQEWTGSHEQYF.

V is TRBV5-6 and J is TRBJ2-1, with 8 nucleotides matching TRBD2. Trimming removed 4 bases from V and 3 bases from J; junction bases left unmatched: 15. Germline lookup yields CDR1 SGHDT and CDR2 YYEEEE. The CDR3 loop spans 18 amino acids. CDR3 nucleotide sequence: TGTGCCAGCAGCCCCCTATACCTCACTAGCGGAGACTACAATGAGCAGTTCTTC. It yields the protein CASSPLYLTSGDYNEQFF.

The V gene is TRBV28, the J gene TRBJ1-2; TRBD1 matches at 7 bases. The ends lost 7 bases at V and 5 bases at J; junction bases unmatched: 4. This CDR3 spans 12 amino acids. Germline V gene sequence: CDR1 MDHEN, CDR2 SYDVKM. The CDR3 DNA reads TGTGCCAGCATGCCGACAGGGTATGGCTACACCTTC. Translation: CASMPTGYGYTF.

The rearrangement uses TRBV7-2 and TRBJ2-7, with TRBD2 identical over 9 bases. After removal of 5 bases from V and 3 bases from J, the junction contained 14 bases not matched to a gene. Germline V gene lookup returns CDR1 SGHTA and CDR2 FQGNSA. The CDR3 totals 17 residues. In nucleotides, the CDR3 is TGTGCCAGCAGCCAAGCTCCCCTAGCGGGGAGAGGCTACGAGCAGTACTTC. Its protein is CASSQAPLAGRGYEQYF. Together with reference TRBV7-2 and TRBJ2-7, the CDR3 gives the full variable domain: GAGVSQSPSNKVTEKGKDVELRCDPISGHTALYWYRQSLGQGLEFLIYFQGNSAPDKSGLPSDRFSAERTGGSVSTLTIQRTQQEDSAVYLCASSQAPLAGRGYEQYFGPGTRLTVT.

The J gene is TRBJ2-7, the V gene TRBV6-5; D gene ambiguous. The ends were cut back, 3 bases at V and 7 bases at J, with 7 bases in the middle. CDR1 is MNHEY and CDR2 is SVGAGI in the germline V gene. The length of the CDR3 is 11 residues. In nucleotides, the CDR3 is TGTGCCAGCAGTTATACCGGAGAGCAGTACTTC. Encoded protein: CASSYTGEQYF.

For the CDR3, the DNA is TGCAGTGCACCCACCCGTAGCGGGGGGACCCACAATGAGCAGTTCTTC. This gives the protein CSAPTRSGGTHNEQFF. The chain employs TRBV20-1 and TRBJ2-1; 10 bases map to TRBD2. The CDR3 totals 16 residues. Trimming took 6 bases from V and 5 from J; bases not matched to a gene: 13. In germline, CDR1 is DFQATT, CDR2 SNEGSKA (reference sequence).